Below, 9 T cell receptor beta chains from the same sample are listed, as sequenced in a study of cytomegalovirus exposure and HLA in healthy donors. 13 Jbeta primers and 60 Vbeta primers were used for the PCR. Some clones are missing from TCRdb's copy, which holds only in-frame ones; the method was immunoSEQ multiplex PCR. This table holds around 95,000 clones, approximately 74% found once. Sequencing was done on a sample of PBMCs. Receptor source: a male donor in good health and CMV-seronegative.

This chain links TRBV29-1 with TRBJ2-2, with D perhaps TRBD2 (5 bases). V gave up 4 bases and J gave up 5 bases, with 11 bases separating them. The CDR3 is made up of 13 amino acids. CDR1 and CDR2 (germline): SQVTM, ANQGSEA. This CDR3 reads CSVVASRTGELFF. The CDR3 region has the DNA TGCAGCGTTGTGGCTAGCAGAACCGGGGAGCTGTTTTTT.

The genes are TRBV9 and TRBJ1-6; maybe TRBD1 (5 bases). This CDR3 comprises 14 residues. From germline, CDR1 is SGDLS and CDR2 YYNGEE. V was shortened by 0 bases and J by 11 bases, with 12 bases between the two germline ends. As DNA, the CDR3 is TGTGCCAGCAGCGTAGAGCCAGGGTTCACACCCCTCCACTTT. It is translated as CASSVEPGFTPLHF.

This clone was counted once. The chain couples TRBV27 to TRBJ1-5; no firm D call. The CDR3 length is 15 residues. Trimming pared 4 bases from V and 5 bases from J, leaving 15 bases between. The germline CDR1 and CDR2 sequences are MNHEY and SMNVEV (reference sequence). CDR3 region: CASSSPGKGYQPQHF. CDR3 nucleotide sequence: TGTGCCAGCAGTTCGCCGGGGAAAGGTTATCAGCCCCAGCATTTT.

This clone has just a few counts. J is TRBJ2-7 and V is TRBV7-9; unclear D gene. The CDR3 has 12 amino acids. Germline CDR1 SEHNR, CDR2 FQNEAQ (reference sequence). Trimming left V 4 bases short and J 1 base short, with 5 bases between. CDR3 region: CASSSHSYEQYF. The CDR3 DNA sequence: TGTGCCAGCAGCTCCCATTCCTACGAGCAGTACTTC.

This clone was detected only a few times. The V and J genes are TRBV19 and TRBJ2-2; possible D gene TRBD2, 5 bases. The germline V gene encodes CDR1 LNHDA and CDR2 SQIVND (reference sequence). Deletions cut 0 bases from V and 1 base from J, with 12 bases between. The CDR3 loop spans 17 amino acids. The CDR3 loop reads CASSIDPGYQNTGELFF. CDR3 bases: TGTGCCAGTAGTATAGATCCGGGGTATCAGAACACCGGGGAGCTGTTTTTT.

The rearrangement links TRBV25-1 to TRBJ2-3; 11 nucleotides agree with TRBD2. The CDR3 consists of 15 residues. The junction had 6 bases not matched to a gene; V was cut back by 5 bases and J by 5 bases. Per germline, CDR1 MGHDK and CDR2 SYGVNS. CDR3 sequence reads: CASSTLAGGGDTQYF. In nucleotides, the CDR3 is TGTGCCAGCAGTACTCTAGCGGGGGGAGGAGATACGCAGTATTTT.

The genes are TRBV7-2 and TRBJ2-1, with D perhaps matching TRBD1 (6 bases). CDR3 length: 17 residues. The V gene's germline CDR1 is SGHTA and CDR2 FQGNSA. V was clipped by 2 bases and J by 4 bases, with 18 bases between them. The CDR3 region is CASSLIGRGSRYNEQFF. For the CDR3, the DNA is TGTGCCAGCAGCTTAATAGGTAGGGGGTCGAGGTACAATGAGCAGTTCTTC.

The chain joins TRBV27 to TRBJ1-4, with D unresolved. The length of the CDR3 is 15 residues. Germline CDR1 and CDR2: MNHEY and SMNVEV (reference sequence). V lost 2 bases and J lost 0, with 7 bases in between. The CDR3 here is CASSLLGATNEKLFF. The DNA of the CDR3 is TGTGCCAGCAGTTTACTCGGTGCAACTAATGAAAAACTGTTTTTT.

The chain has TRBV9 and TRBJ2-3, with TRBD1 matching over 9 bases. The J segment lost 4 bases and the V segment lost 7 bases, leaving 10 bases of the junction unmatched. The CDR3 extends over 15 amino acids. Germline values: CDR1 SGDLS, CDR2 YYNGEE. The CDR3, as DNA: TGTGCCAGCGCCATAACAGGGGGCGTGGCAGATACGCAGTATTTT. Its translation is CASAITGGVADTQYF. Supplemented by reference TRBV9 and TRBJ2-3, the full variable domain reads DSGVTQTPKHLITATGQRVTLRCSPRSGDLSVYWYQQSLDQGLQFLIQYYNGEERAKGNILERFSAQQFPDLHSELNLSSLELGDSALYFCASAITGGVADTQYFGPGTRLTVL.